The rows below give T cell receptor beta chains drawn from one sample of a study of regulatory T cells in long-lasting Graves disease. TCRdb re-called the multiplex PCR reads through MiXCR, storing one row per CDR3 protein. Here the sample spans approximately 470,000 distinct CDR3 sequences, roughly 17% being singletons. The same data also contributed to another study, on T cells in Graves' hyperthyroidism and ophthalmopathy.

The specimen comprised peripheral blood mononuclear cells (PBMCs), sampled at new diagnosis, from a patient treated with antithyroid drugs. The receptor set was obtained from a middle-aged man with Graves disease. CDR3s include the opening cysteine and the closing phenylalanine or tryptophan. Each record gives: D gene, V gene, clone size, J gene, CDR3 DNA, CDR3 protein. A D gene is named only where the DNA matches it firmly. The listing skips clone size in some rows; elsewhere it reads once, few, many or a size class.

.	TRBV6-2/TRBV6-3	.	TRBJ2-1	TGTGCCAGCAGTTACTCGAATGGCGTTAACAAATTCTTC	CASSYSNGVNKFF
TRBD2	TRBV3-1	many	TRBJ2-7	TGTGCCAGCAGCCAAGATACGCGCGGGAGGGCTCACTACGAGCAGTACTTC	CASSQDTRGRAHYEQYF
TRBD1	TRBV28	many	TRBJ2-7	TGTGCCAGCAACCGGGACAGGGCACACGAGCAGTACTTC	CASNRDRAHEQYF
.	TRBV24-1	many	TRBJ2-1	TGTGCCACCAGTGATTATTATGAGCAGTTCTTC	CATSDYYEQFF
.	TRBV20-1	.	TRBJ2-4	TGCAGTGCTAGAGGGCGCGATGCCAAAAACATTCAGTACTTC	CSARGRDAKNIQYF
.	TRBV27	.	TRBJ2-2	TGTGCCAGCAGGGAGAGAGTCACCGGGGAGCTGTTTTTT	CASRERVTGELFF
TRBD1	TRBV5-1	many	TRBJ2-1	TGCGCCAGCAGGACTGGGACAGGGGAAGTTGAGCAGTTCTTC	CASRTGTGEVEQFF
TRBD2	TRBV3-1	many	TRBJ2-5	TGTGCCAGCAGCCAACTAGCGGGAGGGCAACAAGAGACCCAGTACTTC	CASSQLAGGQQETQYF
TRBD1	TRBV28	.	TRBJ2-1	TGTGCCAGCGGCCTAGGACAGGGTTCGAATGAGCAGTTCTTC	CASGLGQGSNEQFF
TRBD2	TRBV27	many	TRBJ2-4	TGTGCCAGCAGTTTATTGGGGGGGAAGAAAAACATTCAGTACTTC	CASSLLGGKKNIQYF
TRBD1	TRBV6-1	.	TRBJ1-2	TGTGCCAGCAAGAGGACAGGGCTTAGAGGCTACACCTTC	CASKRTGLRGYTF
.	TRBV14	few	TRBJ2-7	TGTGCCAGCAGCCAAGGGGGAGGCGACGAGCAGTACTTC	CASSQGGGDEQYF
.	TRBV27	.	TRBJ2-2	TGTGCCAGCAGTTTAAGGGCAGGGCGTAACACCGGGGAGCTGTTTTTT	CASSLRAGRNTGELFF
.	TRBV6-1	.	TRBJ2-3	TGTGCCAGCAGTGCACGGCTGGTATCGGGACTCATGAGCACAGATACGCAGTATTTT	CASSARLVSGLMSTDTQYF
TRBD1	TRBV7-3	few	TRBJ2-3	TGTGCCAGCAGCCCGGGACAGGACTTGTTCGAGTATACGCAGTATTTT	CASSPGQDLFEYTQYF
.	TRBV11-2	many	TRBJ2-7	TGTGCCAGCAGCTTGGTTCGGGGGGACAACTACGAGCAGTACTTC	CASSLVRGDNYEQYF
.	TRBV29-1	many	TRBJ2-5	TGCAGCGTTGAATGGGGGACTCGCCAAGAGACCCAGTACTTC	CSVEWGTRQETQYF
TRBD2	TRBV24-1	many	TRBJ2-5	TGTGCCACCAGTGATTCGGGACTAGCGGGAGGAGAGACCCAGTACTTC	CATSDSGLAGGETQYF
.	TRBV30	many	TRBJ2-1	TGTGCCTGGAGTGCGGACTGGAGCTCCTACAATGAGCAGTTCTTC	CAWSADWSSYNEQFF
.	TRBV11-2	many	TRBJ2-5	TGTGCCAGCAGCTCCGATCGGTGGGAGACCCAGTACTTC	CASSSDRWETQYF
TRBD1	TRBV5-6	.	TRBJ1-1	TGTGCCAGCAGCTTGGTTCCGGGACAGGGCCTATTCAGAGCTTTCTTT	CASSLVPGQGLFRAFF
.	TRBV9	few	TRBJ2-1	TGTGCCAGCAGCGTAGTACAGCTTGAAGGGGAGCAGTTCTTC	CASSVVQLEGEQFF
.	TRBV7-3	many	TRBJ2-5	TGTGCCAGCAGCTGGGGCCTCCAAGAGACCCAGTACTTC	CASSWGLQETQYF
.	TRBV27	many	TRBJ2-3	TGTGCCAGCAGTTCCGCTCCAGATACGCAGTATTTT	CASSSAPDTQYF
.	TRBV7-8	many	TRBJ2-7	TGTGCCAGCAGCTCACACCAGAATTCCTACGAGCAGTACTTC	CASSSHQNSYEQYF
.	TRBV5-1	few	TRBJ1-4	TGCGCCAGCAGCTTGGGGACGGTACCTAATGAAAAACTGTTTTTT	CASSLGTVPNEKLFF
.	TRBV6-5	.	TRBJ2-3	TGTGCCAGCAGTTACGATATTTCTGTGAGCACAGATACGCAGTATTTT	CASSYDISVSTDTQYF
TRBD2	TRBV20-1	.	TRBJ2-5	TGCAGTGGCATGACTAGCGGGAGAGGGCAAGAGACCCAGTACTTC	CSGMTSGRGQETQYF
.	TRBV11-3	.	TRBJ2-1	TGTGCCAGCAGCTTACTCGGCCTAATGAAGACTACGGGGAATACCAATGAGCAGTTCTTC	CASSLLGLMKTTGNTNEQFF
TRBD2	TRBV11-2	.	TRBJ2-7	TGTGCCAGCAGCTACTTAGCGGGAGAGTACGAGCAGTACTTC	CASSYLAGEYEQYF
.	TRBV9	few	TRBJ2-7	TGTGCCAGCAGCGTAGGTGTCGGAGGAGCCTACGAGCAGTACTTC	CASSVGVGGAYEQYF
.	TRBV9	once	TRBJ2-1	TGTGCCAGTACGGAGGCCGTCTCCTACAATGAGCAGTTCTTC	CASTEAVSYNEQFF
.	TRBV5-5	.	TRBJ1-1	TGCGCCAGCAGTTCCGGGACAAAACCTGAAGCTTTCTTT	CASSSGTKPEAFF
.	TRBV12-3/TRBV12-4	.	TRBJ2-1	TGTGCCAGCAGTTCTATAGGGAGCTCCTACAATGAGCAGTTCTTC	CASSSIGSSYNEQFF
.	TRBV6-2/TRBV6-3	.	TRBJ2-2	TGTGCCAGCAGTTACTTGGCCCACGCGAACACCGGGGAGCTGTTTTTT	CASSYLAHANTGELFF
.	TRBV7-2	many	TRBJ1-5	TGTGCCAGCAGCCAAACAACGTTCCGCGATCAGCCCCAGCATTTT	CASSQTTFRDQPQHF
TRBD2	TRBV2	many	TRBJ2-1	TGTGCCAGCAGTTCCAGACTAGCGGGAGTTAATGAGCAGTTCTTC	CASSSRLAGVNEQFF
TRBD2	TRBV20-1	many	TRBJ2-5	TGCAGTGCCCGAGAGCTAGCGGGAGCTCAGTACTTC	CSARELAGAQYF
.	TRBV24-1	.	TRBJ2-3	TGTGCCACCAGTGACCCTGGACAGACCTCGGTGGATACGCAGTATTTT	CATSDPGQTSVDTQYF
TRBD2	TRBV6-1	many	TRBJ2-7	TGTGCCAGCAGCAGCGGGAGGGCCTTCGAGCAGTACTTC	CASSSGRAFEQYF
.	TRBV2	many	TRBJ1-5	TGTGCCAGCAGTGAACAGGGAAGGGGCAATCAGCCCCAGCATTTT	CASSEQGRGNQPQHF
.	TRBV20-1	.	TRBJ2-1	TGCAGTGCTAGATCTGGCTCCTACAATGGGCAGTTCTTC	CSARSGSYNGQFF
TRBD2	TRBV20-1	many	TRBJ2-7	TGCAGTGCCACGACTAGCGGGAGTAGTAGCGACGAGCAGTACTTC	CSATTSGSSSDEQYF
.	TRBV11-2	many	TRBJ2-7	TGTGCCAGCAGCTGGCAGGCCTACGAGCAGTACTTC	CASSWQAYEQYF
.	TRBV18	few	TRBJ2-1	TGTGCCAGCTCCCGGGAGGGGACAGGAATTTACAATGAGCAGTTCTTC	CASSREGTGIYNEQFF
.	TRBV2	.	TRBJ2-1	TGTGCCAGCAGTGTGGGCCTGAGCTCCTACAATGAGCAGTTCTTC	CASSVGLSSYNEQFF
.	TRBV7-3	.	TRBJ2-3	TGTGCCAGCAGCTTAAGGGGGGAGCGGACGGATACGCAGTATTTT	CASSLRGERTDTQYF
.	TRBV6-5	few	TRBJ1-1	TGTGCCAGCAGTTACTACGGGGGGATAGCCGCCACTGAAGCTTTCTTT	CASSYYGGIAATEAFF
TRBD1	TRBV2	many	TRBJ2-7	TGTGCCAGCAGTACAGGACAGGGTCGGAACGAGCAGTACTTC	CASSTGQGRNEQYF
TRBD2	TRBV19	.	TRBJ2-4	TGTGCCAGTAGTGGACTAGCGGGAAATAGCAAAAACATTCAGTACTTC	CASSGLAGNSKNIQYF
TRBD2	TRBV11-2	.	TRBJ2-7	TGTGCCAGCAGCCCCTATAGCGGGAGCCGGGAGCAGTACTTC	CASSPYSGSREQYF
.	TRBV7-2	many	TRBJ2-3	TGTGCCAGCGGAGATCCGCAGGGTACGCAGTATTTT	CASGDPQGTQYF
.	TRBV29-1	.	TRBJ1-2	TGCAGCGTCCTAACGGGGGCGCCAGGCTACACCTTC	CSVLTGAPGYTF
TRBD2	TRBV11-2	many	TRBJ2-3	TGTGCCAGCAGCTTAACTCCGCGAGCGGGAGGCACAGATACGCAGTATTTT	CASSLTPRAGGTDTQYF